Listed below are T cell receptor beta chains from one sample, sequenced in a study of CD8+CD57+ T cells in acquired aplastic anemia. TCRdb re-analysed the reads in MiXCR, keeping a single row per CDR3 protein. The sample lists 150,000 to 200,000 distinct CDR3 sequences; 40% to 55% were seen once. Sequencing was carried out using sorted CD4+, CD8+, or CD8+CD57+ T cells (not recorded which) from PBMCs. The origin of the receptors is a human donor with aplastic anemia. Each CDR3 is given with its conserved first and last residue. A D gene is named only where the DNA matches it firmly. Clone size is stated in some rows and not others, as once, few, many or a class when expanded.

v_gene,d_gene,j_gene,abundance,CDR3nt,CDR3aa
TRBV28,-,TRBJ1-1,few,-,CASSSSGALGTEAFF
TRBV2,TRBD1,TRBJ2-1,-,TGTGCCCCGAACAGGGGACGGGGAGATGAGCAGTTCTTC,CAPNRGRGDEQFF
TRBV19,-,TRBJ2-1,many,TGTGCCAGTAATGAGGGTTTAAGCAATGAGCAGTTCTTC,CASNEGLSNEQFF
TRBV7-3,-,TRBJ2-5,many,TGTGCCAGCAGCAGGGACACCCAAGAGACCCAGTACTTC,CASSRDTQETQYF
TRBV27,-,TRBJ2-3,-,TGTGCCAGCAGTTTGGTATCGGGGGCAGATACGCAGTATTTT,CASSLVSGADTQYF
TRBV7-1,TRBD1,TRBJ2-7,-,TGTGCCAGCAGCTCACAGGGGGATTACGAGCAGTACTTC,CASSSQGDYEQYF
TRBV10-2,-,TRBJ1-1,-,TGCGCCAGCTCCGAATACATGAACACTGAAGCTTTCTTT,CASSEYMNTEAFF
TRBV5-6,-,TRBJ2-5,-,TGTGCCAGCAGCTTGGGGGTGATCTTC,CASSLGVIF
TRBV24-1,TRBD1,TRBJ1-1,-,TGTGCCACCAGTGACTCGACAGGGGTGGTCGGTGACACTGAAGCTTTCTTT,CATSDSTGVVGDTEAFF
TRBV5-1,-,TRBJ1-3,-,TGCGCCAGCATGGTAGGGCCGAGCTCTGGAAACACCATATATTTT,CASMVGPSSGNTIYF
TRBV7-2,-,TRBJ2-2,-,TGTGCCAGCAACGATAACACCGGGGAGCTGTTTTTT,CASNDNTGELFF
TRBV29-1,TRBD1,TRBJ1-1,-,TGCAGCGCCCAGGACAGGTCTATCGTAACTTTCTTT,CSAQDRSIVTFF
TRBV7-6,TRBD2,TRBJ2-1,many,TGTGCCAGCAGCTTCGGGACTAGCGGGAGCGCAGTTGGAGAGCAGTTCTTC,CASSFGTSGSAVGEQFF
TRBV20-1,-,TRBJ2-2,-,TGCAGTGCTAGTTCCCGGGACACAAACACCGGGGAGCTGTTTTTT,CSASSRDTNTGELFF
TRBV20-1,TRBD1,TRBJ1-5,many,TGCAGTGCAAAATACGGACAGGGATCTGATCAGCCCCAGCATTTT,CSAKYGQGSDQPQHF
TRBV27,TRBD1,TRBJ1-6,many,TGTGCCAGCAGTTTCCTCACGACAGGGGGCTCTTCACCCCTCCACTTT,CASSFLTTGGSSPLHF
TRBV12-3/TRBV12-4,TRBD1,TRBJ2-7,-,TGTGCCAGCGGATTCACGGACAGGAGCTCCTACGAGCAGTACTTC,CASGFTDRSSYEQYF
TRBV11-1,-,TRBJ2-3,-,TGTGCCAGCAGCTTAGCGCGCTTACGGGGCACAGATACGCAGTATTTT,CASSLARLRGTDTQYF
TRBV15,-,TRBJ2-7,few,TGTGCCACCAGCAGAGTTGGGTTAACGCAGTACTTC,CATSRVGLTQYF
TRBV7-2,TRBD1,TRBJ1-6,-,TGTGCCAGCAGCCAAGCGCAGGGGGGAATATCACCCCTCCACTTT,CASSQAQGGISPLHF
TRBV20-1,-,TRBJ1-1,many,TGCAGTGCTAGAGTCGGAGATGGTACTGAAGCTTTCTTT,CSARVGDGTEAFF
TRBV19,TRBD1,TRBJ2-1,few,TGTGCCAGTAGTCTCTTGAGGACAGGGTTTAACAATGAGCAGTTCTTC,CASSLLRTGFNNEQFF
TRBV20-1,-,TRBJ2-7,-,TGCAGTGCTAGACCGGGGCGTACCTACGAGCAGTACTTC,CSARPGRTYEQYF
TRBV19,-,TRBJ1-2,-,TGTGCCAGTACCTCAGAGGGCCGGGGCTACACCTTC,CASTSEGRGYTF
TRBV9,-,TRBJ2-6,-,TGTGCCAGCAGCGTAGGATCGTCTGGGGCCAACGTCCTGACTTTC,CASSVGSSGANVLTF
TRBV20-1,-,TRBJ2-7,many,TGCAGTGCTAGTGGCGGTGGATCACGGACCTACGAGCAGTACTTC,CSASGGGSRTYEQYF
TRBV10-3,-,TRBJ1-2,-,TGTGCCATCAGTGGAGGGGGGCCTTATGGTTACACCTTC,CAISGGGPYGYTF
TRBV7-2,TRBD2,TRBJ2-7,-,TGTGCCAGCAGCTTGGACGGACTAGCGGGATCCAGGCAGTACTTC,CASSLDGLAGSRQYF
TRBV25-1,TRBD1,TRBJ1-3,-,TGTGCCAGCAGGCTTACAGGGGCTGGAAACACCATATATTTT,CASRLTGAGNTIYF
TRBV20-1,TRBD2,TRBJ2-1,-,TGCAGTGCTAGCGCTAGCGGTCCCTACAATGAGCAGTTCTTC,CSASASGPYNEQFF
TRBV10-2,-,TRBJ2-1,-,TGCGCCAGCATTAGGGTCTCAGGCGATGAGCAGTTCTTC,CASIRVSGDEQFF
TRBV20-1,TRBD2,TRBJ2-7,many,TGCAGTGCCGTAACTAGCGGTTCCTACGAGCAGTACTTC,CSAVTSGSYEQYF
TRBV7-4,-,TRBJ2-1,-,TGTGCCAGCAGCTTTAGGGTGGAATACAATGAGCAGTTCTTC,CASSFRVEYNEQFF
TRBV12-3/TRBV12-4,TRBD2,TRBJ2-1,-,TGTGCCAGCAGTTTGGGGACTAGCCTTAACAATGAGCAGTTCTTC,CASSLGTSLNNEQFF
TRBV6-5,-,TRBJ1-3,-,TGTGCCAGCAGTTTCCCCGGGGGAAACACCATATATTTT,CASSFPGGNTIYF
TRBV7-6,-,TRBJ1-1,-,TGTGCCAGCAGCGCCCTCCCTGGAACTGAAGCTTTCTTT,CASSALPGTEAFF
TRBV20-1,-,TRBJ2-3,-,TGCAGTGCCATGACAGGCGAGGATACGCAGTATTTT,CSAMTGEDTQYF
TRBV27,-,TRBJ1-2,-,TGTGCCAGCAGTTCGGGTGCTCGGGGCTACGCCTTC,CASSSGARGYAF
TRBV11-2,TRBD2,TRBJ2-7,-,TGTGCCAGCAGCTTAGACGCTAGCGGGAGTACCTACGAGCAGTACTTC,CASSLDASGSTYEQYF
TRBV7-9,-,TRBJ2-7,many,TGTGCCAGCAGCTTAAGCCCTAGTCTTATGCAGTACTTC,CASSLSPSLMQYF
TRBV24-1,TRBD2,TRBJ2-1,-,TGTGCCACCAGTGACCAACATAGCGGGAGGGCCGGGAATGAGCAGTTCTTC,CATSDQHSGRAGNEQFF